These T cell receptor beta chains were read from a single sample in a study of cytomegalovirus exposure and HLA in healthy donors. Some clones are missing from TCRdb's copy, which holds only in-frame ones; the method was immunoSEQ multiplex PCR. The repertoire includes fewer than 110,000 clones, 65% to 85% of them detected once, and around 1.9% sits in the top ten. Sequenced: PBMCs. The origin of the receptors is a woman aged 40 to 50 in good health and CMV-seronegative. CDR3s include the opening cysteine and the closing phenylalanine or tryptophan. A D gene is named only where the DNA matches it firmly. Rows may omit the clone size; those that give it use once, few, many or a size class.

J gene: TRBJ1-3
V gene: TRBV6-1
clone size: NA
D gene: TRBD1
CDR3 DNA: TGTGCCAGCAGTGAATCGGGACAGGGAGGATTCACCATATATTTT
CDR3 protein: CASSESGQGGFTIYF

J gene: TRBJ2-5
V gene: TRBV4-2
clone size: NA
D gene: NA
CDR3 DNA: TGTGCCAGCAGAGGGGGTGAGGGAGAGACCCAGTACTTC
CDR3 protein: CASRGGEGETQYF

J gene: TRBJ2-4
V gene: TRBV6-5
clone size: few
D gene: TRBD1
CDR3 DNA: TGTGCCAGCAGTTACGACAGGGGAAACATTCAGTACTTC
CDR3 protein: CASSYDRGNIQYF

J gene: TRBJ2-3
V gene: TRBV6-6
clone size: NA
D gene: TRBD2
CDR3 DNA: TGTGCCAGCAGTTCGACTAGCGGGATACGGGCGGATACGCAGTATTTT
CDR3 protein: CASSSTSGIRADTQYF

J gene: TRBJ2-1
V gene: TRBV7-9
clone size: NA
D gene: TRBD2
CDR3 DNA: TGTTCCAGCAGCTTAGAAGCGGGGGACGAGCAGTTCTTC
CDR3 protein: CSSSLEAGDEQFF

J gene: TRBJ1-5
V gene: TRBV6-1
clone size: NA
D gene: TRBD1
CDR3 DNA: TGTGCCAGCAGTGAAGAGACAGGGGGCGCTTGGCAGCCCCAGCATTTT
CDR3 protein: CASSEETGGAWQPQHF

J gene: TRBJ2-3
V gene: TRBV4-1
clone size: NA
D gene: TRBD2
CDR3 DNA: TGTGCCAGCAGCCAAGAAATAGCGGGAGGGCCAGATACGCAGTATTTT
CDR3 protein: CASSQEIAGGPDTQYF

J gene: TRBJ2-5
V gene: TRBV6-5
clone size: few
D gene: NA
CDR3 DNA: TGTGCCAGCAGTACAGGGTACAAGCAGTACTTC
CDR3 protein: CASSTGYKQYF

J gene: TRBJ2-5
V gene: TRBV5-4
clone size: NA
D gene: TRBD2
CDR3 DNA: TGTGCCAGCAGCTTAGCGGGGGGGCCGGAGACCCAGTACTTC
CDR3 protein: CASSLAGGPETQYF

J gene: TRBJ2-2
V gene: TRBV19
clone size: NA
D gene: NA
CDR3 DNA: TGTGCCAGTAGTTTCCCGTCCGGGGAGCTGTTTTTT
CDR3 protein: CASSFPSGELFF

J gene: TRBJ1-6
V gene: TRBV6-5
clone size: once
D gene: TRBD1
CDR3 DNA: TGTGCCAGCAGAACAGGGGGTGATTCACCCCTCCACTTT
CDR3 protein: CASRTGGDSPLHF

J gene: TRBJ1-5
V gene: TRBV27
clone size: few
D gene: TRBD1
CDR3 DNA: TGTGCCAGCAGCCCCTCCGACAGGGGGTCTTTTCAGCCCCAGCATTTT
CDR3 protein: CASSPSDRGSFQPQHF

J gene: TRBJ2-7
V gene: TRBV7-9
clone size: NA
D gene: TRBD2
CDR3 DNA: TGTTCCAGCAGCAATGGACTAGCGGGGTCCTACGAGCAGTACTTC
CDR3 protein: CSSSNGLAGSYEQYF

J gene: TRBJ2-1
V gene: TRBV28
clone size: NA
D gene: NA
CDR3 DNA: TGTGCCAGCCGAACCAACCCCGGGAAGAATGGGATGGATGAGCAGTTCTTC
CDR3 protein: CASRTNPGKNGMDEQFF

J gene: TRBJ2-7
V gene: TRBV7-6
clone size: NA
D gene: TRBD1
CDR3 DNA: TGTGCCAGCAGCTCGCTGCGGGGACAGGGGGGAGGATACGAGCAGTACTTC
CDR3 protein: CASSSLRGQGGGYEQYF

J gene: TRBJ1-1
V gene: TRBV7-9
clone size: once
D gene: NA
CDR3 DNA: TGTGCCAGCAGCTTAGACAGGGCCCCTGAAGCTTTCTTT
CDR3 protein: CASSLDRAPEAFF

J gene: TRBJ1-2
V gene: TRBV4-3
clone size: NA
D gene: TRBD1
CDR3 DNA: TGCGCCAGCAGCACCAACCGACAGGGATTGGGCTATGGCTACACCTTC
CDR3 protein: CASSTNRQGLGYGYTF

J gene: TRBJ2-2
V gene: TRBV5-1
clone size: NA
D gene: TRBD2
CDR3 DNA: TGCGCCAGCAGCTTGGCTAGCGGGGGTACCGGGGAGCTGTTTTTT
CDR3 protein: CASSLASGGTGELFF

J gene: TRBJ1-3
V gene: TRBV2
clone size: NA
D gene: TRBD1
CDR3 DNA: TGTGCCAGCAGCCCGGGACAGGGTGGTGGCCTTAACACCATATATTTT
CDR3 protein: CASSPGQGGGLNTIYF

J gene: TRBJ2-7
V gene: TRBV29-1
clone size: NA
D gene: TRBD1
CDR3 DNA: TGCAGCGCAGATACCGGGACAGGGGGCTACGAGCAGTACTTC
CDR3 protein: CSADTGTGGYEQYF